This T cell receptor beta chain was recorded in a study of blood T cell repertoires in COVID-19. CDR3 length: 15 residues. The V end was cut by 3 bases, the J end by 6 bases, with 16 bases between. In germline, CDR1 is MDHEN, CDR2 SYDVKM. TCRdb's copy holds only in-frame clones and misses some; the assay was immunoSEQ multiplex PCR. The sample holds approximately 220,000 clones; approximately 80% are singletons and the top ten take 7% to 8.5%. The sequencing input was PBMCs or T cells enriched from blood (not recorded which). This rearrangement joins TRBV28 to TRBJ2-3; tentative D call: TRBD2 (7 bases). This sequence originates from a woman in her thirties or forties with acute COVID-19. The DNA for the CDR3 is TGTGCCAGCAGTTTTGGCGGGGGCCTAGGGGATACGCAGTATTTT. Its translation is CASSFGGGLGDTQYF.